A selection of T cell receptor beta chains follows, all from one sample in a study of shared T cell receptors in the human thymus. Method: immunoSEQ multiplex PCR; TCRdb's copy keeps in-frame clones and lacks some. The sample holds under 850,000 clones, 85% to 90% seen once. The sample was also reused in another study, on human thymus T cells.

The source material was thymocytes. These receptor sequences come from a boy under two years old with a congenital heart defect. CDR3s include the opening cysteine and the closing phenylalanine or tryptophan. The D gene is left open where the match is weak. The listing skips clone size in some rows; elsewhere it reads once, few, many or a size class.

TRBJ2-7,.,TRBV7-2,once,CASSLVQGGYEQYF,TGTGCCAGCAGCTTAGTACAGGGTGGCTACGAGCAGTACTTC
TRBJ2-7,TRBD2,TRBV27,.,CASSLYLAGGSRSEQYF,TGTGCCAGCAGTTTATACCTAGCGGGAGGTTCGCGGAGCGAGCAGTACTTC
TRBJ2-5,TRBD2,TRBV4-3,.,CASSQDPAGGPQETQYF,TGCGCCAGCAGCCAAGATCCAGCGGGAGGGCCACAAGAGACCCAGTACTTC
TRBJ2-7,TRBD1,TRBV28,.,CASSCSDRASEQYF,TGTGCCAGCAGTTGTTCGGACAGGGCCTCCGAGCAGTACTTC
TRBJ1-5,TRBD1,TRBV27,.,CASSSKRDRKNQPQHF,TGTGCCAGCAGTTCAAAACGGGACAGAAAAAATCAGCCCCAGCATTTT
TRBJ1-5,TRBD1,TRBV10-1,.,CASSPPDRPNQPQHF,TGCGCCAGCAGCCCCCCGGACAGGCCCAATCAGCCCCAGCATTTT
TRBJ1-5,.,TRBV27,.,CASSHRHRPGQPQHF,TGTGCCAGCAGTCACCGACACCGACCAGGCCAGCCCCAGCATTTT
TRBJ1-2,.,TRBV5-5,.,CASSLAHLDYGYTF,TGTGCCAGCAGCTTGGCCCACCTAGACTATGGCTACACCTTC
TRBJ1-1,.,TRBV28,.,CASSFDEVSTEAFF,TGTGCCAGCAGTTTTGATGAGGTTTCCACTGAAGCTTTCTTT
TRBJ2-3,.,TRBV28,once,CASTQEGWRNIDTQYF,TGTGCCAGCACCCAGGAGGGTTGGAGGAATATTGATACGCAGTATTTT
TRBJ2-3,.,TRBV9,.,CASSELAIADTQYF,TGTGCCAGCAGCGAGTTAGCAATCGCAGATACGCAGTATTTT
TRBJ2-3,TRBD2,TRBV19,few,CASSTRTSPNTDTQYF,TGTGCCAGTAGTACCAGGACTAGCCCTAACACAGATACGCAGTATTTT
TRBJ2-7,.,TRBV11-2,.,CASRPTDRPYEQYF,TGTGCCAGCAGGCCTACTGACAGGCCCTACGAGCAGTATTTC
TRBJ2-5,TRBD2,TRBV4-3,few,CASSQEVGLAGAKKKWETQYF,TGCGCCAGCAGCCAAGAAGTGGGACTAGCGGGAGCTAAAAAGAAGTGGGAGACCCAGTACTTC
TRBJ2-1,TRBD2,TRBV10-1,.,CASSSGRLGPYNEQFF,TGCGCCAGCAGTAGCGGGAGGCTGGGTCCATACAATGAGCAGTTCTTC
TRBJ2-3,TRBD2,TRBV11-2,once,CASSLDPTSGFSTDTQYF,TGTGCCAGCAGCTTAGACCCGACTAGCGGGTTTAGCACAGATACGCAGTATTTT
TRBJ2-2,TRBD1,TRBV7-9,.,CASSMEPGQGAPGELFF,TGTGCCAGCAGTATGGAGCCGGGACAGGGGGCTCCCGGGGAGCTGTTTTTT
TRBJ2-1,.,TRBV5-1,once,CASSLSDSDEQFF,TGCGCCAGCAGCTTGAGTGACTCGGATGAGCAGTTCTTC
TRBJ2-7,TRBD1,TRBV7-2,.,CASSRRTGGFYEQYF,TGTGCCAGCAGCCGCCGGACAGGGGGTTTCTACGAGCAGTACTTC
TRBJ2-2,TRBD2,TRBV11-1,once,CASSLGGTRRTGELFF,TGTGCCAGCAGCTTAGGGGGGACTAGGCGGACCGGGGAGCTGTTTTTT
TRBJ2-7,.,TRBV6-5,few,CASSSKLRPPAYEQYF,TGTGCCAGCAGTTCCAAACTTCGCCCCCCCGCCTACGAGCAGTACTTC
TRBJ2-7,TRBD2,TRBV2,.,CASSRGDYEQYF,TGTGCCAGCAGCCGGGGGGACTACGAGCAGTACTTC
TRBJ1-1,.,TRBV14,.,CASRSYENTEAFF,TGTGCCAGCAGGTCCTACGAAAACACTGAAGCTTTCTTT
TRBJ2-5,TRBD2,TRBV11-2,.,CASSLGWGGLAGGGETQYF,TGTGCCAGCAGCTTAGGGTGGGGAGGACTAGCGGGAGGTGGGGAGACCCAGTACTTC
TRBJ2-1,.,TRBV2,once,CAQDWDYNEQFF,TGTGCGCAGGACTGGGACTACAATGAGCAGTTCTTC
TRBJ2-1,TRBD2,TRBV19,.,CASSLVQREGQNEQFF,TGTGCCAGTAGTCTGGTCCAGCGGGAGGGCCAGAATGAGCAGTTCTTC
TRBJ1-2,.,TRBV4-2,.,CASSQGRGPYGYTF,TGTGCCAGCAGCCAGGGCAGGGGCCCCTATGGCTACACCTTC